The rows below give T cell receptor beta chains drawn from one sample of a study of T cell responses to AZD1222 COVID-19 vaccine. Clones were sequenced by immunoSEQ multiplex PCR, and TCRdb holds only the in-frame ones, with some missing. The sample records 130,000 or so clones, around 84% being singletons. The sequencing here drew on peripheral blood, taken on day 0 of AZD1222 vaccination. The receptors originated from an adult in good health. Both conserved end residues are part of each CDR3. D genes are given only for firm matches. Rows give clone size only sometimes, using once, few, many, or a class for an expanded clone.

size | J | D | V | CDR3 | DNA
NA | TRBJ2-5 | NA | TRBV28 | CASSFDGKTQYF | TGTGCCAGCAGTTTCGACGGGAAGACCCAGTACTTC
few | TRBJ1-5 | NA | TRBV18 | CASSRVSGDGPQHF | TGTGCCAGCTCACGCGTATCTGGGGATGGGCCCCAGCATTTT
NA | TRBJ1-1 | TRBD1 | TRBV3-1/TRBV3-2 | CASSPVDRHTEAFF | TGTGCCAGCAGCCCCGTGGACAGGCACACTGAAGCTTTCTTT
few | TRBJ1-5 | TRBD1 | TRBV19 | CASSLGQGVPTLSQPQHF | TGTGCCAGTAGTCTCGGACAGGGTGTCCCTACGCTGAGTCAGCCCCAGCATTTT
NA | TRBJ1-5 | NA | TRBV6-5 | CASIREPNQPQHF | TGTGCCAGCATTAGGGAACCGAATCAGCCCCAGCATTTT
NA | TRBJ1-4 | NA | TRBV3-1/TRBV3-2 | CASSRALMDEKLFF | TGTGCCAGCAGTCGGGCCTTGATGGATGAAAAACTGTTTTTT
NA | TRBJ2-5 | NA | TRBV5-4 | CASSLSGQETQYF | TGTGCCAGCAGCTTGAGCGGGCAAGAGACCCAGTACTTC
few | TRBJ2-2 | TRBD1 | TRBV3-1/TRBV3-2 | CASSRDRNTGELFF | TGTGCCAGCAGCCGGGACAGGAACACCGGGGAGCTGTTTTTT
NA | TRBJ1-6 | NA | TRBV12-3/TRBV12-4 | CASSLANSPLHF | TGTGCCAGCAGTTTAGCGAATTCACCCCTCCACTTT
NA | TRBJ1-2 | NA | TRBV18 | CASSPQGIENYGYTF | TGTGCCAGCTCACCACAAGGGATTGAGAACTATGGCTACACCTTC
NA | TRBJ2-5 | NA | TRBV7-2 | CASSLESEQETQYF | TGTGCCAGCAGCTTAGAGTCCGAACAGGAGACCCAGTACTTC
NA | TRBJ1-4 | NA | TRBV2 | CASSEGRATNEKLFF | TGTGCCAGCAGTGAAGGGCGGGCAACTAATGAAAAACTGTTTTTT
NA | TRBJ1-5 | TRBD1 | TRBV2 | CASSDRGHQPQHF | TGTGCCAGCAGCGACAGGGGCCATCAGCCCCAGCATTTT
few | TRBJ2-7 | TRBD2 | TRBV10-3 | CAISRGGRDPSYEQYF | TGTGCCATCAGCCGGGGCGGGAGGGACCCCTCCTACGAGCAGTACTTC
few | TRBJ2-5 | TRBD2 | TRBV4-1 | CASSQIASRGGPETQYF | TGCGCCAGCAGCCAGATCGCCTCGCGGGGGGGCCCGGAGACCCAGTACTTC
NA | TRBJ2-7 | TRBD1 | TRBV5-4 | CASSLGTGYPYEQYF | TGTGCCAGCAGCTTGGGGACAGGGTATCCCTACGAGCAGTACTTC
NA | TRBJ1-2 | NA | TRBV5-5 | CASSPGTNVGYGYTF | TGTGCCAGCAGCCCAGGGACCAATGTGGGGTATGGCTACACCTTC
NA | TRBJ2-2 | TRBD1 | TRBV5-4 | CASSTGTGNTGELFF | TGTGCCAGCAGCACCGGGACAGGGAACACCGGGGAGCTGTTTTTT
NA | TRBJ2-3 | NA | TRBV9 | CASSGPAANTDTQYF | TGTGCCAGCAGCGGACCGGCAGCGAACACAGATACGCAGTATTTT
once | TRBJ2-1 | NA | TRBV5-1 | CASSLRQNNEQFF | TGCGCCAGCAGCCTTCGACAGAACAATGAGCAGTTCTTC
NA | TRBJ1-2 | NA | TRBV29-1 | CSVEPAQVYGYTF | TGCAGCGTTGAACCCGCCCAGGTCTATGGCTACACCTTC
NA | TRBJ2-7 | NA | TRBV2 | CASSEGDSGNGYEQYF | TGTGCCAGCAGTGAAGGGGATAGTGGGAATGGGTACGAGCAGTACTTC
NA | TRBJ2-5 | NA | TRBV7-2 | CASSLAPARNQETQYF | TGTGCCAGCAGCTTAGCTCCGGCGCGGAACCAAGAGACCCAGTACTTC
NA | TRBJ1-5 | NA | TRBV18 | CASSPQGTNSNQPQHF | TGTGCCAGCTCACCCCAGGGCACCAATAGCAATCAGCCCCAGCATTTT
NA | TRBJ1-4 | NA | TRBV7-9 | CASSLGIKEKLFF | TGTGCCAGCAGCTTGGGTATTAAAGAAAAACTGTTTTTT
NA | TRBJ1-2 | NA | TRBV4-3 | CASSQVGGRGYYGYTF | TGCGCCAGCAGCCAAGTTGGCGGCAGGGGCTACTATGGCTACACCTTC
NA | TRBJ2-5 | NA | TRBV10-1 | CASSESSRGQETQYF | TGCGCCAGCAGTGAGTCGTCTCGGGGCCAAGAGACCCAGTACTTC
NA | TRBJ2-6 | TRBD1 | TRBV5-5 | CASSFTGAAGANVLTF | TGTGCCAGCAGCTTCACAGGGGCAGCTGGGGCCAACGTCCTGACTTTC
NA | TRBJ1-2 | TRBD1 | TRBV9 | CASSVHLTGNGYTF | TGTGCCAGCAGCGTACACCTGACAGGGAATGGCTACACCTTC